Presented here are 28 T cell receptor beta chains from one specimen sequenced in a study of memory CD4+ T cells and cytomegalovirus serostatus. The sort gate was single viable CD3+CD4+CD8-CD45RO+ cells for memory CD4+ T cells. Method: immunoSEQ multiplex PCR; TCRdb's copy keeps in-frame clones and lacks some. Of around 53,000 clones in the sample, around 88% were seen once. The source material was memory CD4+ T cells from blood. The receptors originated from an adult in good health and CMV-seropositive.

The J gene is TRBJ1-2, the V gene TRBV9; 8 bases agree with TRBD1. With 3 bases clipped from V and 5 bases from J, the junction kept 9 bases outside the gene matches. Per the germline V gene, CDR1 is SGDLS and CDR2 is YYNGEE. The length of the CDR3 is 15 residues. The CDR3 protein is CASSGDRGRLYGYTF. The CDR3 nucleotides are TGTGCCAGCAGCGGAGACAGGGGAAGACTTTATGGCTACACCTTC.

The CDR3 sequence is CASSRTAVYTWRETQYF. The CDR3 nucleotides read TGCGCCAGCAGCCGAACGGCAGTATATACCTGGCGGGAGACCCAGTACTTC. The chain uses TRBV4-1 and TRBJ2-5; unclear D gene. CDR1 and CDR2 (germline): MGHRA, YSYEKL. Trimming cost V 4 bases and J 5 bases, with 23 bases left between them. The CDR3 has 17 residues.

The chain employs TRBV5-5 and TRBJ2-1, with D uncertain. The CDR3 is 15 residues long. V was clipped by 6 bases and J by 3 bases, with 16 bases between them. Germline V gene sequence: CDR1 SGHKS, CDR2 YYEKEE (reference sequence). The CDR3 bases are TGTGCCAGCACCCTGACCGCGGCGGTCTACAATGAGCAGTTCTTC. It codes for CASTLTAAVYNEQFF. Based on the CDR3 plus reference TRBV5-5 and TRBJ2-1, the full variable domain is DAGVTQSPTHLIKTRGQQVTLRCSPISGHKSVSWYQQVLGQGPQFIFQYYEKEERGRGNFPDRFSARQFPNYSSELNVNALLLGDSALYLCASTLTAAVYNEQFFGPGTRLTVL.

The chain links TRBV6-1 to TRBJ2-2; no firm D call. This CDR3 region has 14 residues. With 4 bases removed from V and 1 base from J, the gap between germline ends came to 7 bases. Germline V CDR1 and CDR2: MNHNS, SASEGT. CDR3 in amino acids: CASSVFRNTGELFF. The CDR3, as DNA: TGTGCCAGCAGTGTGTTTCGGAACACCGGGGAGCTGTTTTTT.

V is TRBV7-2 and J is TRBJ2-3; the D gene is possibly TRBD2 (6 bases). The CDR3 extends over 14 amino acids. V was shortened by 4 bases and J by 6 bases, with 14 bases between the two germline ends. Germline CDR1 SGHTA, CDR2 FQGNSA. The CDR3 loop is CASSSGLPADTQYF. The CDR3, as DNA: TGTGCCAGCAGCTCGGGACTTCCCGCCGATACGCAGTATTTT.

The V call is TRBV11-3, the J call TRBJ2-2, with 10 bases that match TRBD1. The germline V gene has CDR1 SGHNT and CDR2 YENEEA. This CDR3 comprises 15 residues. With 5 bases clipped from V and 4 bases from J, the junction kept 4 bases outside the gene matches. The CDR3 loop reads CASSPDRGATGELFF. As DNA, the CDR3 is TGTGCCAGCAGCCCGGACAGGGGGGCCACCGGGGAGCTGTTTTTT. Full variable domain (rest looked up from reference TRBV11-3 and TRBJ2-2): EAGVVQSPRYKIIEKKQPVAFWCNPISGHNTLYWYLQNLGQGPELLIRYENEEAVDDSQLPKDRFSAERLKGVDSTLKIQPAELGDSAVYLCASSPDRGATGELFFGEGSRLTVL.

The chain joins TRBV27 to TRBJ2-3; maybe TRBD2 (6 bases). CDR1 is MNHEY and CDR2 is SMNVEV in the germline V gene (reference sequence). Trimming removed 5 bases from V and 2 bases from J, with 11 bases in between. The length of the CDR3 is 14 residues. The CDR3 nucleotides are TGTGCCAGCAGTCTAGGGAGGTCCACAGATACGCAGTATTTT. It yields the protein CASSLGRSTDTQYF.

This sequence joins TRBV11-2 and TRBJ1-3, with D possibly matching TRBD1 (6 bases). CDR1 is SGHAT and CDR2 is FQNNGV in the germline V gene. This CDR3 is 17 amino acids long. V lost 3 bases, J lost 0 bases, and 15 bases lay in between. Here the CDR3 DNA reads TGTGCCAGCAGCTTCGACAGGTCTTACTTCTCTGGAAACACCATATATTTT. This codes for CASSFDRSYFSGNTIYF.

The chain couples TRBV7-2 to TRBJ1-5; no reliable D call. The CDR3 is made up of 16 amino acids. From germline, CDR1 is SGHTA and CDR2 FQGNSA. The V end was cut by 1 base, the J end by 4 bases, with 14 bases between. CDR3 protein: CASSLGGRLGNQPQHF. In DNA, the CDR3 is TGTGCCAGCAGCTTAGGTGGCCGATTGGGGAATCAGCCCCAGCATTTT.

Only one count was recorded for this clone. CDR3 bases: TGTGCCAGCTCACCGAGCTTAGGAACCCTGAACGAGCAGTACTTC. This sequence encodes CASSPSLGTLNEQYF. The V gene is TRBV18, the J gene TRBJ2-7; D remains ambiguous. V was shortened by 3 bases and J by 5 bases, with 17 bases between the two germline ends. CDR1 is KGHSH and CDR2 is LQKENI in the germline V gene. CDR3 length: 15 residues. The whole variable domain, remainder taken from reference TRBV18 and TRBJ2-7, is NAGVMQNPRHLVRRRGQEARLRCSPMKGHSHVYWYRQLPEEGLKFMVYLQKENIIDESGMPKERFSAEFPKEGPSILRIQQVVRGDSAAYFCASSPSLGTLNEQYFGPGTRLTVT.

This clone appeared a single time. The genes are TRBV10-2 and TRBJ2-3; no clear D gene. The V end lost 6 bases, the J end lost 2 bases, and 6 bases lay between the germline ends. The CDR3 runs to 12 residues. The germline V gene encodes CDR1 WSHSY and CDR2 SAAADI. CDR3 in amino acids: CASRPVTDTQYF. CDR3 DNA sequence: TGCGCCAGCAGGCCAGTCACAGATACGCAGTATTTT.

This sequence joins TRBV18 and TRBJ2-4; 10 bases align to TRBD2. The V gene's germline CDR1 is KGHSH and CDR2 LQKENI. The CDR3 totals 15 residues. The V gene end was trimmed by 3 bases and the J gene end by 4 bases; junction bases not matched to a gene: 3. The CDR3 DNA is TGTGCCAGCTCACCCCGGACTAGCGGAAAAAACATTCAGTACTTC. Translating it yields CASSPRTSGKNIQYF. The whole variable domain, filled in from reference TRBV18 and TRBJ2-4, reads NAGVMQNPRHLVRRRGQEARLRCSPMKGHSHVYWYRQLPEEGLKFMVYLQKENIIDESGMPKERFSAEFPKEGPSILRIQQVVRGDSAAYFCASSPRTSGKNIQYFGAGTRLSVL.

V is TRBV6-6 and J is TRBJ1-1; D is unclear. CDR1 is MNHNY and CDR2 is SVGAGI in the germline V gene (reference sequence). Trimming left V 5 bases short and J 1 base short, with 17 bases between. The CDR3 loop spans 16 amino acids. The CDR3 loop reads CASSATGNPGNTEAFF. The CDR3 DNA reads as TGTGCCAGCAGTGCAACCGGGAACCCCGGGAACACTGAAGCTTTCTTT.

This chain connects TRBV11-2 to TRBJ2-5; weak D call: TRBD1 (7 bases). The germline gives CDR1 SGHAT, CDR2 FQNNGV. The CDR3 loop spans 14 amino acids. The germline V and J ends were trimmed by 4 bases and 5 bases, with 14 bases remaining between them. In nucleotides, the CDR3 is TGTGCCAGCAGCTGGGGGGACAGAGCGGAGACCCAGTACTTC. This codes for CASSWGDRAETQYF.

The rearrangement uses TRBV7-2 and TRBJ1-5; D ambiguous. CDR3 length: 13 amino acids. Trimming cost V 5 bases and J 4 bases, with 9 bases left between them. In germline, CDR1 is SGHTA, CDR2 FQGNSA. This chain's CDR3 is CASSTQRNQPQHF. CDR3 DNA: TGTGCCAGCAGCACCCAACGGAATCAGCCCCAGCATTTT.

The V and J genes are TRBV4-2 and TRBJ1-3, with D tentatively TRBD1 (6 bases). The germline CDR1 and CDR2 sequences are LGHNA and YNFKEQ. The CDR3 has 17 residues. V gave up 4 bases and J gave up 0 bases, with 16 bases separating them. The CDR3 region has the DNA TGTGCCAGCAGCCGACAAGGTAGGACAGACTCTGGAAACACCATATATTTT. Translated: CASSRQGRTDSGNTIYF.

The chain links TRBV10-3 to TRBJ2-2; TRBD1 matches at 8 bases. The germline gives CDR1 ENHRY, CDR2 SYGVKD. The J segment lost 3 bases and the V segment lost 6 bases, leaving 12 bases of the junction unmatched. The CDR3 has 17 residues. DNA for the CDR3: TGTGCCATCAGATTAGAACCCAGGGGGCCAGACACCGGGGAGCTGTTTTTT. This gives the protein CAIRLEPRGPDTGELFF.

The J gene is TRBJ2-1, the V gene TRBV29-1, with a possible D match to TRBD2 (6 bases). Per the germline V gene, CDR1 is SQVTM and CDR2 is ANQGSEA. Trimming left V 0 bases short and J 7 bases short, with 13 bases between. The CDR3 covers 14 residues. CDR3 in DNA: TGCAGCGTTGAAGATCTGAGAGGGAGGAATGAGCAGTTCTTC. It is translated as CSVEDLRGRNEQFF.

This clone appeared once. This sequence joins TRBV28 and TRBJ2-7; a possible D gene is TRBD1 (7 bases). The CDR3 totals 14 residues. Trimming stripped 5 bases from V and 0 bases from J, with 11 bases between. The V gene's germline CDR1 is MDHEN and CDR2 SYDVKM. CDR3 bases: TGTGCCAGCAGTCCGGGGGACAGCTCCTACGAGCAGTACTTC. It translates to CASSPGDSSYEQYF.

This rearrangement joins TRBV25-1 to TRBJ2-7; D is ambiguous. Germline lookup yields CDR1 MGHDK and CDR2 SYGVNS. V gave up 3 bases and J gave up 3 bases, with 12 bases separating them. CDR3 length: 14 amino acids. The CDR3 bases are TGTGCCAGCAGTGAGGATGGTCCTGACTACGAGCAGTACTTC. Translating it yields CASSEDGPDYEQYF.

The chain carries TRBV6-6 and TRBJ2-7, with D perhaps TRBD1 (6 bases). This CDR3 spans 13 amino acids. CDR1 MNHNY and CDR2 SVGAGI come from the germline V gene (reference sequence). The V gene lost 6 bases and the J gene lost 3 bases, with 12 bases spanning the gap. CDR3 sequence: CASRQGNLYEQYF. CDR3 DNA: TGTGCCAGCAGGCAGGGGAATCTCTACGAGCAGTACTTC.

The chain uses TRBV28 and TRBJ1-2; the D is unclear. From germline, CDR1 is MDHEN and CDR2 SYDVKM. The V and J ends lost 5 bases and 7 bases respectively, with 17 bases between them. The CDR3 is made up of 14 amino acids. CDR3 DNA sequence: TGTGCCAGCAGTCCTCAACATGGAGGGAGTGGCTACACCTTC. Residues: CASSPQHGGSGYTF.

Only one count was recorded for this clone. The rearrangement joins TRBV6-6 to TRBJ1-5; the D gene is possibly TRBD1 (5 bases). Trimming removed 4 bases at V and 9 bases at J, with 13 bases between. Looked up from germline, CDR1 is MNHNY and CDR2 is SVGAGI (reference sequence). The CDR3 runs 13 residues. This CDR3 is CASSSVSQGPQHF. The CDR3 DNA reads as TGTGCCAGCAGTTCCGTATCCCAGGGGCCCCAGCATTTT.

The CDR3 sequence is CASSMKGGNQPQHF. In DNA form, the CDR3 reads TGTGCCAGTAGTATGAAAGGGGGAAATCAGCCCCAGCATTTT. V and J are TRBV19 and TRBJ1-5, with D tentatively TRBD1 (6 bases). The germline V gene has CDR1 LNHDA and CDR2 SQIVND (reference sequence). The V end was cut by 3 bases, the J end by 4 bases, with 10 bases between. This CDR3 has 14 amino acids.

The chain is built from TRBV11-1 and TRBJ2-7, with 7 bases aligning to TRBD1. Germline assignment: CDR1 SGHAT and CDR2 FQDESV (reference sequence). V trimming: 0 bases; J trimming: 0 bases; junction bases outside the gene matches: 5. This CDR3 is 16 amino acids long. DNA of the CDR3: TGTGCCAGCAGCTTAGCCGGACAGGAGAGCTCCTACGAGCAGTACTTC. Amino acid sequence: CASSLAGQESSYEQYF.

The chain is built from TRBV27 and TRBJ1-1, with TRBD1 matching 7 bases. The CDR3 has 12 amino acids. V lost 5 bases to trimming and J lost 4 bases; unmatched junction nucleotides: 1. CDR1 is MNHEY and CDR2 is SMNVEV in the germline V gene (reference sequence). The CDR3: CASSRTGTEAFF. For the CDR3, the DNA is TGTGCCAGCAGTAGGACAGGCACTGAAGCTTTCTTT.

The rearrangement uses TRBV7-3 and TRBJ2-2; D gene uncertain. The CDR3 loop spans 14 amino acids. Looked up from germline, CDR1 is SGHTA and CDR2 is FQGTGA. The V gene lost 3 bases and the J gene lost 5 bases, with 10 bases spanning the gap. This CDR3 is CASSLGLETGELFF. In nucleotides, the CDR3 is TGTGCCAGCAGCTTGGGGTTAGAAACCGGGGAGCTGTTTTTT.

The rearrangement links TRBV9 to TRBJ2-3; 9 bases agree with TRBD2. Trimming took 3 bases from V and 7 from J; bases not matched to a gene: 15. CDR1 is SGDLS and CDR2 is YYNGEE in the germline V gene. The CDR3 length is 17 residues. CDR3 amino acids: CASSAGPGTSISNTQYF. CDR3 in DNA: TGTGCCAGCAGCGCTGGACCCGGGACTAGCATATCGAATACGCAGTATTTT.